This T cell receptor beta chain was identified in a study of shared clonotypes between healthy human individuals. This CDR3 contains 14 residues. Germline-derived CDR1 and CDR2 are MDHEN and SYDVKM. J was trimmed by 8 bases and V by 5 bases; bases with no gene match: 11. Clones were sequenced by immunoSEQ multiplex PCR, and TCRdb holds only the in-frame ones, with some missing. This sample has 900,000 to 1,200,000 clones, with about 80% found just once. The study separated CD4+ cells into CD45RA+ naive and CD45RA-negative memory subsets. Input material: memory CD4+ T cells from PBMCs. Subset of the sample: CD45RA-negative fraction. The sequence derives from a young man in good health. Some clones in this sample may be carry-over from other donors' samples. The chain combines TRBV28 with TRBJ1-2; TRBD1 matches at 7 bases. CDR3: CASSRKTGPFGYTF. The CDR3 region has the DNA TGTGCCAGCAGTCGCAAGACAGGGCCTTTCGGCTACACCTTC.